Below are 5 T cell receptor beta chains sequenced from a single sample in a study of blood T cell repertoires in COVID-19. The repertoire was sequenced with immunoSEQ multiplex PCR; TCRdb's copy has only in-frame clones and lacks some. The table includes 250,000 or so clones, around nine tenths detected once. The sample consisted of peripheral blood. These receptors all come from a man aged 40-49 years with active or convalescent COVID-19.

The chain joins TRBV29-1 to TRBJ2-7; 7 bases agree with TRBD2. V lost 5 bases and J lost 4; bases outside the gene matches: 5. This CDR3 contains 12 residues. The germline gives CDR1 SQVTM, CDR2 ANQGSEA. The CDR3 DNA follows: TGCAGCGTTCGCCGGGGAGGGTACGAGCAGTACTTC. It translates to CSVRRGGYEQYF.

Points on this clone: Different DNA sequences within this sample yield the same CDR3. The chain couples TRBV9 to TRBJ2-3, with TRBD2 matching 8 bases. CDR3 size: 16 residues. V lost 0 bases and J lost 0; bases outside the gene matches: 3. Per the germline V gene, CDR1 is SGDLS and CDR2 is YYNGEE. CDR3 DNA: TGTGCCAGCAGCGTAGATAGCGGGACTAGCACAGATACGCAGTATTTT. Its protein is CASSVDSGTSTDTQYF.

V gene TRBV9 combines with J gene TRBJ1-1; 10 bases are shared with TRBD1. After removal of 4 bases from V and 3 bases from J, the junction contained 12 bases not matched to a gene. The CDR3 extends over 17 amino acids. Germline CDR1 SGDLS, CDR2 YYNGEE. The CDR3 DNA sequence: TGTGCCAGCAGCCCACAATTAGGGACAGGGGTGTACACTGAAGCTTTCTTT. Amino acid sequence: CASSPQLGTGVYTEAFF.

The V gene is TRBV30, the J gene TRBJ1-6, with D unclear. Trimming took off 0 bases at V and 7 bases at J, with 10 bases between the two ends. This CDR3 has 14 amino acids. The germline CDR1 and CDR2 sequences are GTSNPN and SVGIG (reference sequence). For the CDR3, the DNA is TGTGCCTGGAGTGTCGGGGTCGGGAATTCACCCCTCCACTTT. As protein: CAWSVGVGNSPLHF.

This clone appeared a few times. The genes are TRBV3-1 (or the pseudogene TRBV3-2) and TRBJ2-1; the match to TRBD1 covers 8 bases. This CDR3 contains 15 residues. The V gene end was trimmed by 4 bases and the J gene end by 3 bases; junction bases not matched to a gene: 5. The germline V gene has CDR1 LGHDT and CDR2 YNNKEL (reference sequence). CDR3 bases: TGTGCCAGCAGCCGGGGACAGGAAGGCTACAATGAGCAGTTCTTC. This encodes CASSRGQEGYNEQFF.